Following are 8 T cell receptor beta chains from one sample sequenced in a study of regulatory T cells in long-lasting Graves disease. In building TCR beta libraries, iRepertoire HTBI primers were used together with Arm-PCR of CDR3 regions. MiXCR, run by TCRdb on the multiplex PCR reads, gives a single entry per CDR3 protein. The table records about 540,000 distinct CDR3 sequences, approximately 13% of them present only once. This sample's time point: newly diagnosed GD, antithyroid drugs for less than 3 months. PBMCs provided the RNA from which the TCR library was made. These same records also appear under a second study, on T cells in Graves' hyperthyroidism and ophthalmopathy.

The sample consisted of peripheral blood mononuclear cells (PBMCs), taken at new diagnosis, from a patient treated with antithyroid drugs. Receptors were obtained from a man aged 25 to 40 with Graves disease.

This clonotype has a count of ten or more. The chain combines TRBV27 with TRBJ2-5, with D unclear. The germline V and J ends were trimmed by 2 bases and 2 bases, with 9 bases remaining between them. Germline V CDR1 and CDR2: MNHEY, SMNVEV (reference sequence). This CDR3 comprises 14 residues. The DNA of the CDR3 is TGTGCCAGCAGTTTAGGTGAATCACAAGAGACCCAGTACTTC. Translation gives CASSLGESQETQYF.

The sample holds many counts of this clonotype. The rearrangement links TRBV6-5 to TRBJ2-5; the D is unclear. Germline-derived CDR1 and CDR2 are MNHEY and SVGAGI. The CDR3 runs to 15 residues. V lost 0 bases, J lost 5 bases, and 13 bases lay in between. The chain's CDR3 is CASSYSYPPMETQYF. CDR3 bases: TGTGCCAGCAGTTACTCTTACCCCCCTATGGAGACCCAGTACTTC.

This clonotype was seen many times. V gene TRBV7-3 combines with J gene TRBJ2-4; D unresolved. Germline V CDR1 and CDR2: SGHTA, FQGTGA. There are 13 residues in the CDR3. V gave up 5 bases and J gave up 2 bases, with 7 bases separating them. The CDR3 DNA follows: TGTGCCAGCAGCCTCTCGCCCAAAAACATTCAGTACTTC. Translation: CASSLSPKNIQYF.

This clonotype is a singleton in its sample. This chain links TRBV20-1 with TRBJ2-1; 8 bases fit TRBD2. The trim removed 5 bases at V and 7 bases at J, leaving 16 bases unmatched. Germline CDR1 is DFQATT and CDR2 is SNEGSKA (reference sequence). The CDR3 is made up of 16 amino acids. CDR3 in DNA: TGCAGTGCTCATGCGGCCCCCAGTAGCGGGATGAATGAGCAGTTCTTC. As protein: CSAHAAPSSGMNEQFF.

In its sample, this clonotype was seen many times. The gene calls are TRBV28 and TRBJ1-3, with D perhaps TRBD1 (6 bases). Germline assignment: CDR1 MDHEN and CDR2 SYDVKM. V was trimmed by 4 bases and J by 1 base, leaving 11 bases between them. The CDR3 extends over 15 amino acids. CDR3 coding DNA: TGTGCCAGCAGTTCACAGGGCTGGTCTGGAAACACCATATATTTT. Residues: CASSSQGWSGNTIYF.

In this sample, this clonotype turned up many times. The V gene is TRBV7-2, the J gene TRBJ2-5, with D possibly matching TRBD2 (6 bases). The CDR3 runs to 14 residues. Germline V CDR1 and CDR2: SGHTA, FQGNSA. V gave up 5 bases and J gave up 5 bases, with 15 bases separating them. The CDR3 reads CASSRGGTGETQYF. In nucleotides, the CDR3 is TGTGCCAGCAGCCGCGGCGGGACCGGTGAGACCCAGTACTTC. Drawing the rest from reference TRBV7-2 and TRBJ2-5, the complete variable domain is GAGVSQSPSNKVTEKGKDVELRCDPISGHTALYWYRQSLGQGLEFLIYFQGNSAPDKSGLPSDRFSAERTGGSVSTLTIQRTQQEDSAVYLCASSRGGTGETQYFGPGTRLLVL.

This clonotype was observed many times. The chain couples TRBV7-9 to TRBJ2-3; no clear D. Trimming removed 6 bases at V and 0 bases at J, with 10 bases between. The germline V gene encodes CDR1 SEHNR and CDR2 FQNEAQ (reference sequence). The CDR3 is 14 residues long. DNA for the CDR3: TGTGCCAGCAGTCCTATCTCTAGCACAGATACGCAGTATTTT. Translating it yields CASSPISSTDTQYF.

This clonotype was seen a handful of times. This CDR3 reads CSARELYGYTF. For the CDR3, the DNA is TGCAGTGCTAGAGAACTCTATGGCTACACCTTC. The chain has TRBV20-1 and TRBJ1-2, with D unclear. The V and J ends lost 0 bases and 4 bases respectively, with 3 bases between them. Germline CDR1 DFQATT, CDR2 SNEGSKA (reference sequence). The CDR3 consists of 11 residues.